This T cell receptor beta chain stems from a study of spatial heterogeneity in lung cancer. Study context: The study consistently detected more beta-chain than alpha-chain sequences. Strong correlation was found between tumor-region TCR transcript counts and a T cell module score from matched bulk RNA-seq. Study-wide findings and caveats: Counts that tracked tumor mutation counts were those of expanded intratumoral alpha and beta TCRs. The authors estimated that approximately 6.9% of tumor T cells were covered for alpha chains and approximately 13% for beta chains.

TCRdb redid the calling of the 5' RACE reads with MiXCR, one entry per CDR3 protein. The table records about 100,000 distinct CDR3 sequences, approximately 4.7% of them present only once. This CDR3 is built from 17 residues. The germline V and J ends were trimmed by 0 bases and 1 base, with 16 bases remaining between them. CDR1 and CDR2 from the germline V gene are SGHRS and YFSETQ. In its sample, this clonotype was seen many times. The antigen remains undetermined. As for time point: sample taken at primary tumor resection. The rearrangement links TRBV5-1 to TRBJ1-2; weak D call: TRBD1 (5 bases). The sample was lung tumor tissue, taken at surgery. The sequence was obtained from a male donor with early-stage non-small cell lung cancer. CDR3 sequence reads: CASSLVGTLIYNYGYTF. DNA for the CDR3: TGCGCCAGCAGCTTGGTTGGGACCCTAATTTATAACTATGGCTACACCTTC.